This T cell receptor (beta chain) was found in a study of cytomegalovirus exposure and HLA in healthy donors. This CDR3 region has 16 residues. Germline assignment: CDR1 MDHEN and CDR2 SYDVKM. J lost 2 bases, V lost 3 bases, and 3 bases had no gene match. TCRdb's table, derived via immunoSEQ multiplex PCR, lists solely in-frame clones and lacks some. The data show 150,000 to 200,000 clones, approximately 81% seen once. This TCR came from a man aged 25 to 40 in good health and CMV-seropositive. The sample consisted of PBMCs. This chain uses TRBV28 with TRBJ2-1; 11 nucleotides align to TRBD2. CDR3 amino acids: CASSLLAGGAYNEQFF. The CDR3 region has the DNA TGTGCCAGCAGTTTGCTAGCGGGGGGTGCCTACAATGAGCAGTTCTTC.